This T cell receptor (beta chain) came from a study of blood T cells in healthy people across ages. Using a J-beta primer mix together with a sample-barcoded 5' primer, a second PCR was run for roughly 7 to 11 cycles. In TCRdb, the 5' RACE reads were re-called with MiXCR into one record per CDR3 protein. The table lists some 710,000 distinct CDR3 sequences, 20% to 25% of them singletons, with about 20% in the top ten. The length of the CDR3 is 13 residues. CDR1 SGHVS and CDR2 FQNEAQ come from the germline V gene. V lost 5 bases and J lost 6, with 13 bases in between. The source of this sequence is a man between 65 and 85 years old in good health. The material sequenced was blood. This chain connects TRBV7-8 to TRBJ1-1, with D unresolved. The CDR3 nucleotides read TGTGCCAGCAGCCTCGGGCGAGGACCTGAAGCTTTCTTT. This codes for CASSLGRGPEAFF. The whole variable domain, remainder taken from reference TRBV7-8 and TRBJ1-1, is GAGVSQSPRYKVAKRGQDVALRCDPISGHVSLFWYQQALGQGPEFLTYFQNEAQLDKSGLPSDRFFAERPEGSVSTLKIQRTQQEDSAVYLCASSLGRGPEAFFGQGTRLTVV.